This paragraph covers one T cell receptor (beta chain) sequence. The data were obtained in a study of shared clonotypes between healthy human individuals. Unmatched junction bases numbered 5, after V lost 4 bases and J lost 4 bases. Looked up from germline, CDR1 is MNHEY and CDR2 is SVGAGI. This CDR3 region has 15 residues. Profiling relied on immunoSEQ multiplex PCR, and the TCRdb table lists in-frame clones only, not all of them. Of some 680,000 clones listed, roughly 73% were seen once; the top ten hold around 2%. Sequenced sample: memory CD4+ T cells sorted from blood. Subset given: CD45RA-negative fraction. The sequence derives from a woman aged 30 to 39 in good health. V gene TRBV6-5 combines with J gene TRBJ1-5; 9 nucleotides match TRBD1. CDR3 bases: TGTGCCAGCAGTTTCCCCGGACAGGGGAATCAGCCCCAGCATTTT. Its protein product is CASSFPGQGNQPQHF.